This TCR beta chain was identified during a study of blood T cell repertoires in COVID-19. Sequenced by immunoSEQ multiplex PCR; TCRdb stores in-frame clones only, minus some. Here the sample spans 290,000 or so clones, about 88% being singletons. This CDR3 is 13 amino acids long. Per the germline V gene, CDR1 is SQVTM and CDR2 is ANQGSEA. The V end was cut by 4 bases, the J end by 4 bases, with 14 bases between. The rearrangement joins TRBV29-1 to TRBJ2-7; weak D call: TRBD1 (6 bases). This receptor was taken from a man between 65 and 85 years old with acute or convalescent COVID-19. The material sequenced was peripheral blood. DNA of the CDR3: TGCAGCGTTGTACAGGGACCTAGGTACGAGCAGTACTTC. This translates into CSVVQGPRYEQYF.